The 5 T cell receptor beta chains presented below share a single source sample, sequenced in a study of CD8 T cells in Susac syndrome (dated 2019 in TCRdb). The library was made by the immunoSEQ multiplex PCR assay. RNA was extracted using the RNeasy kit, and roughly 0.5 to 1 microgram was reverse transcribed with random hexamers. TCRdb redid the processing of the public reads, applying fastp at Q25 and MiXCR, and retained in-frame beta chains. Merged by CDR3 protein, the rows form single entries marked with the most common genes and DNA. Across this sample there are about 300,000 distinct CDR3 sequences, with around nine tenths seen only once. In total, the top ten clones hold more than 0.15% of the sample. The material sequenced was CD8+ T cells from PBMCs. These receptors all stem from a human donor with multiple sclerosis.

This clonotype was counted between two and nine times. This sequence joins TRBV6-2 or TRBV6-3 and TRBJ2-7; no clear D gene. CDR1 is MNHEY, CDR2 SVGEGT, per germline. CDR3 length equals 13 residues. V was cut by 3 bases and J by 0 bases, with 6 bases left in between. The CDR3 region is CASSYTGSYEQYF. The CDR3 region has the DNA TGTGCCAGCAGTTATACTGGCTCCTACGAGCAGTACTTC.

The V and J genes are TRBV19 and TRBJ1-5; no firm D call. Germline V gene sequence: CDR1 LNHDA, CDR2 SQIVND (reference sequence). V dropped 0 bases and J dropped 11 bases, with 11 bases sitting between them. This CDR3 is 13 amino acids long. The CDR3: CASSIDTPPAQHF. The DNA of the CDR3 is TGTGCCAGTAGTATAGATACCCCCCCGGCCCAGCATTTT. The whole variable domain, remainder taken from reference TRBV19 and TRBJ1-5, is DGGITQSPKYLFRKEGQNVTLSCEQNLNHDAMYWYRQDPGQGLRLIYYSQIVNDFQKGDIAEGYSVSREKKESFPLTVTSAQKNPTAFYLCASSIDTPPAQHFGDGTRLSIL.

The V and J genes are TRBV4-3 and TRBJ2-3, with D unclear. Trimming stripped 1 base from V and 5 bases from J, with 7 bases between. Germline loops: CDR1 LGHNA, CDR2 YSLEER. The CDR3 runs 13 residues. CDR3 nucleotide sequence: TGCGCCAGCAGCCAAGTAGTGGTAGATACGCAGTATTTT. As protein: CASSQVVVDTQYF.

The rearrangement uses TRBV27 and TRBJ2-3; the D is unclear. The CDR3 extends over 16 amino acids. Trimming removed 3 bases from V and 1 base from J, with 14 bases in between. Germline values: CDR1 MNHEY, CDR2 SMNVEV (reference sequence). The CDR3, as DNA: TGTGCCAGCAGTTTTATTTCGTTTTCGGGCACAGATACGCAGTATTTT. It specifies CASSFISFSGTDTQYF.

DNA of the CDR3: TGTGCCAGCAGTCGGTCTATGGGAGAGCAGTACTTC. Its translation: CASSRSMGEQYF. V is TRBV12-3 or TRBV12-4 and J is TRBJ2-7; D call uncertain. This CDR3 contains 12 residues. V lost 5 bases and J 7 bases, leaving 12 bases between the germline ends.